This entry lists 19 T cell receptor beta chains sequenced from one sample in a study of blood T cell repertoires in COVID-19. Data came from immunoSEQ multiplex PCR; TCRdb stores just in-frame clones and leaves some out. The table records about 62,000 clones, 75% to 90% of them present only once. Input material: peripheral blood. The receptors stem from a woman of 80 years or more with acute or convalescent COVID-19.

This rearrangement joins TRBV6-2 or TRBV6-3 to TRBJ1-2; TRBD1 agrees at 9 bases. There are 15 residues in the CDR3. CDR1 and CDR2 (germline): MNHEY, SVGEGT. The V segment lost 5 bases and the J segment 4 bases; nucleotides outside the gene matches: 8. The CDR3 DNA is TGTGCCAGCAGTAACCCACCGGGACAGGGCTATGGCTACACCTTC. Translated, it gives CASSNPPGQGYGYTF.

The J gene is TRBJ2-2, the V gene TRBV19; TRBD1 is a possible D gene (5 bases). CDR3 length: 15 residues. Germline V lookup: CDR1 LNHDA, CDR2 SQIVND (reference sequence). Between the trimmed V and J ends, which lost 1 base and 4 bases, there was a span of 10 bases. In DNA form, the CDR3 reads TGTGCCAGTAGTATAGCAGGGCCTTTCACCGGGGAGCTGTTTTTT. It is translated as CASSIAGPFTGELFF.

The rearrangement joins TRBV18 to TRBJ1-5, with 7 bases lining up with TRBD1. V gave up 6 bases and J gave up 7 bases; unmatched junction bases: 6. This CDR3 has 13 residues. Germline CDR1 is KGHSH and CDR2 is LQKENI. CDR3: CASSEGAEQPQHF. The CDR3 region has the DNA TGTGCCAGCTCTGAGGGGGCGGAACAGCCCCAGCATTTT.

The chain joins TRBV9 to TRBJ2-2; D call uncertain. The CDR3 is 13 amino acids. Trimming stripped 3 bases from V and 4 bases from J, with 7 bases between. From germline, CDR1 is SGDLS and CDR2 YYNGEE. Here the CDR3 DNA reads TGTGCCAGCAGCGCCGCAGTCACCGGGGAGCTGTTTTTT. This sequence encodes CASSAAVTGELFF.

This rearrangement joins TRBV18 to TRBJ1-1; D gene uncertain. V was cut by 1 base and J by 8 bases, with 8 bases left in between. CDR1 and CDR2 (germline): KGHSH, LQKENI. This CDR3 region has 12 residues. The DNA for the CDR3 is TGTGCCAGCTCACCACGGCAGCGCGAAGCTTTCTTT. As protein: CASSPRQREAFF. The complete variable domain, with remaining parts taken from reference TRBV18 and TRBJ1-1, reads NAGVMQNPRHLVRRRGQEARLRCSPMKGHSHVYWYRQLPEEGLKFMVYLQKENIIDESGMPKERFSAEFPKEGPSILRIQQVVRGDSAAYFCASSPRQREAFFGQGTRLTVV.

This sequence joins TRBV7-9 and TRBJ2-5, with a weak D call TRBD2 (6 bases). Trimming shortened V by 3 bases and J by 2 bases, and 7 bases separated the two germline ends. The CDR3 is made up of 13 amino acids. CDR1 SEHNR and CDR2 FQNEAQ come from the germline V gene (reference sequence). As DNA, the CDR3 is TGTGCCAGCAGCTTTGGAGGGCAAGAGACCCAGTACTTC. This translates into CASSFGGQETQYF.

The chain carries TRBV5-1 and TRBJ1-6; 8 bases line up with TRBD1. Germline lookup yields CDR1 SGHRS and CDR2 YFSETQ. Unmatched junction bases numbered 3, after V lost 5 bases and J lost 5 bases. The CDR3 extends over 14 amino acids. DNA of the CDR3: TGCGCCAGCAGTCAGGGACAGGATAATTCACCCCTCCACTTT. Amino acids: CASSQGQDNSPLHF. Based on the CDR3 plus reference TRBV5-1 and TRBJ1-6, the full variable domain is KAGVTQTPRYLIKTRGQQVTLSCSPISGHRSVSWYQQTPGQGLQFLFEYFSETQRNKGNFPGRFSGRQFSNSRSEMNVSTLELGDSALYLCASSQGQDNSPLHFGNGTRLTVT.

This chain uses TRBV12-3 or TRBV12-4 with TRBJ1-5; D unresolved. This CDR3 has 13 amino acids. The V end was cut by 3 bases, the J end by 5 bases, with 8 bases between. This CDR3 is CASSFSQDQPQHF. Here the CDR3 DNA reads TGTGCCAGCAGTTTCTCCCAGGATCAGCCCCAGCATTTT.

The genes are TRBV7-2 and TRBJ2-3; D might be TRBD1 (6 bases). CDR1 is SGHTA and CDR2 is FQGNSA in the germline V gene. The germline V and J ends were trimmed by 6 bases and 3 bases, with 19 bases remaining between them. The CDR3 runs 16 residues. CDR3 region: CASRRSRGSVTDTQYF. DNA of the CDR3: TGTGCCAGCAGGCGATCGAGGGGGTCCGTAACAGATACGCAGTATTTT.

This clone was observed a single time. The chain joins TRBV19 to TRBJ2-1, with D tentatively TRBD2 (6 bases). The CDR3 has 17 residues. Trimming shortened V by 5 bases and J by 5 bases, and 22 bases separated the two germline ends. Germline CDR1 and CDR2: LNHDA and SQIVND (reference sequence). CDR3 DNA: TGTGCCAGTAGTCCTCCTCCCTTCAGCGGGTCTAACAATGAGCAGTTCTTC. Its protein is CASSPPPFSGSNNEQFF.

The chain combines TRBV18 with TRBJ2-1; 8 bases are shared with TRBD1. Germline assignment: CDR1 KGHSH and CDR2 LQKENI. V gave up 4 bases and J gave up 1 base; unmatched junction bases: 6. The CDR3 extends over 16 amino acids. The CDR3 sequence is CASSQGQGPSYNEQFF. CDR3 nucleotide sequence: TGTGCCAGCTCACAAGGACAGGGACCATCCTACAATGAGCAGTTCTTC.

This clone was seen just once. V gene TRBV6-1 combines with J gene TRBJ1-5; 9 positions match TRBD1. The junction had 5 bases not matched to a gene; V was cut back by 2 bases and J by 6 bases. The CDR3 consists of 15 residues. Germline CDR1 MNHNS, CDR2 SASEGT. The CDR3 sequence is CASSELTGGGQPQHF. DNA of the CDR3: TGTGCCAGCAGTGAACTGACAGGGGGTGGTCAGCCCCAGCATTTT.

The CDR3 sequence is CASSLSTLGETQYF. The CDR3 bases are TGTGCCAGCAGTTTATCGACACTGGGAGAGACCCAGTACTTC. J is TRBJ2-5 and V is TRBV27; D remains ambiguous. There are 14 residues in the CDR3. V lost 0 bases and J lost 4, with 9 bases in between. Germline CDR1 is MNHEY and CDR2 is SMNVEV (reference sequence).

This chain links TRBV27 with TRBJ1-2, with D perhaps TRBD1 (5 bases). This CDR3 comprises 14 residues. Germline CDR1 MNHEY, CDR2 SMNVEV (reference sequence). The V end lost 5 bases, the J end lost 1 base, and 11 bases lay between the germline ends. The CDR3 is CASSVIQGNYGYTF. The CDR3 DNA reads TGTGCCAGCAGTGTAATCCAGGGTAACTATGGCTACACCTTC.

V is TRBV5-5 and J is TRBJ1-1; D not resolved. The CDR3 covers 12 residues. CDR1 is SGHKS, CDR2 YYEKEE, per germline (reference sequence). With 4 bases removed from V and 12 bases from J, the gap between germline ends came to 16 bases. CDR3 bases: TGTGCCAGCAGCCTGGCGGGTGTCGGGACTTTCTTT. Amino acid sequence: CASSLAGVGTFF. The full variable domain, completed using reference TRBV5-5 and TRBJ1-1, is DAGVTQSPTHLIKTRGQQVTLRCSPISGHKSVSWYQQVLGQGPQFIFQYYEKEERGRGNFPDRFSARQFPNYSSELNVNALLLGDSALYLCASSLAGVGTFFGQGTRLTVV.

This clone was seen a single time. This chain links TRBV19 with TRBJ2-2; 10 bases agree with TRBD1. Germline assignment: CDR1 LNHDA and CDR2 SQIVND (reference sequence). J was trimmed by 5 bases and V by 9 bases; bases with no gene match: 3. The CDR3 is 13 residues long. In nucleotides, the CDR3 is TGTGCCAGCGGGACAGGGGTTACCGGGGAGCTGTTTTTT. Protein sequence: CASGTGVTGELFF.

V usage is TRBV19 and J usage is TRBJ1-5; D may be TRBD1 (6 bases). Trimming cost V 7 bases and J 3 bases, with 16 bases left between them. Germline-derived CDR1 and CDR2 are LNHDA and SQIVND (reference sequence). The CDR3 covers 15 residues. The CDR3 DNA sequence: TGTGCCAGTATGAGGGACACCACCTACAATCAGCCCCAGCATTTT. Translation: CASMRDTTYNQPQHF.

This chain uses TRBV5-4 with TRBJ1-6; 9 bases match TRBD1. The ends lost 4 bases at V and 2 bases at J; junction bases unmatched: 7. The CDR3 covers 17 residues. CDR1 and CDR2 from the germline V gene are SGHNT and YYREEE (reference sequence). The CDR3 coding sequence is TGTGCCAGCAGCACGGGACAGGGAAGACCCTATAATTCACCCCTCCACTTT. Translation gives CASSTGQGRPYNSPLHF.

This clone has a handful of counts. The chain has TRBV5-6 and TRBJ1-5; D is unclear. The germline CDR1 and CDR2 sequences are SGHDT and YYEEEE. Between the trimmed V and J ends, which lost 0 bases and 4 bases, there was a span of 5 bases. This CDR3 has 13 amino acids. The CDR3 DNA reads as TGTGCCAGCAGCTTGGGAGCTAATCAGCCCCAGCATTTT. It codes for CASSLGANQPQHF.